These 4 T cell receptor beta chains share one sample of origin, sequenced in a study of blood T cells in healthy people across ages. Primers used in a second PCR of about 6 to 11 cycles were a sample-barcoded 5' primer and a J-beta primer mix. TCRdb recomputed calls from the 5' RACE reads with MiXCR, one row per CDR3 protein. The sample lists approximately 1,000,000 distinct CDR3 sequences; more than 40% were seen once. Sample: blood. The receptors come from a woman in her sixties in good health.

This clonotype came up a few times. The J gene is TRBJ2-7, the V gene TRBV3-1, with 10 bases that match TRBD2. Germline CDR1 is LGHDT and CDR2 is YNNKEL (reference sequence). V shed 5 bases and J 2 bases; nucleotides not matched to a gene: 12. CDR3 length: 17 amino acids. CDR3: CASSAIPSSGSPYEQYF. The CDR3 DNA reads TGTGCCAGCAGCGCGATACCCTCTAGCGGGAGTCCCTACGAGCAGTACTTC.

V gene TRBV6-2 or TRBV6-3 combines with J gene TRBJ2-5; D gene ambiguous. V shed 7 bases and J shed 2 bases, with 11 bases lying between them. The CDR3 is made up of 13 amino acids. Per the germline V gene, CDR1 is MNHEY and CDR2 is SVGEGT. The CDR3 reads CASTPDGQETQYF. As DNA, the CDR3 is TGTGCCAGCACCCCGGACGGACAAGAGACCCAGTACTTC.

The V call is TRBV5-1, the J call TRBJ2-7; D unclear. Trimming cost V 0 bases and J 0 bases, with 10 bases left between them. CDR1 and CDR2 from the germline V gene are SGHRS and YFSETQ. The CDR3 totals 15 residues. The CDR3 region has the DNA TGCGCCAGCAGCTTGGATCCCCTGGGCTCCTACGAGCAGTACTTC. Translation gives CASSLDPLGSYEQYF.

This chain joins TRBV13 and TRBJ2-2; D possibly matches TRBD1 or TRBD2 (6 bases each). V lost 4 bases to trimming and J lost 7 bases, with 19 bases between them. The CDR3 is 16 residues long. CDR1 is PRHDT, CDR2 FYEKMQ, per germline (reference sequence). In DNA form, the CDR3 reads TGTGCCAGCAGCTCCCTCTCGGGGGCACAATTCGGGGAGCTGTTTTTT. Amino acids: CASSSLSGAQFGELFF. Based on the CDR3 plus reference TRBV13 and TRBJ2-2, the full variable domain is AAGVIQSPRHLIKEKRETATLKCYPIPRHDTVYWYQQGPGQDPQFLISFYEKMQSDKGSIPDRFSAQQFSDYHSELNMSSLELGDSALYFCASSSLSGAQFGELFFGEGSRLTVL.